These T cell receptor beta chains were read from a single sample in a study of blood T cell repertoires in COVID-19. Clones were sequenced by immunoSEQ multiplex PCR, and TCRdb holds only the in-frame ones, with some missing. The data show roughly 52,000 clones, 85% to 90% seen once. The sequencing input was peripheral blood. The receptor source for this set is a man aged 55 to 70 with active COVID-19. CDR3s include the opening cysteine and the closing phenylalanine or tryptophan.

v_gene,CDR3aa
TRBV15,CATSRQQDSNQPQHF
TRBV18,CASSQGREEQYF
TRBV25-1,CASSVRGSVYGYTF
TRBV25-1,CASSEWTGRAANGELFF
TRBV29-1,CSVLDRGTRHEQYF
TRBV11-3,CASSPGQGSGELFF
TRBV6-1,CASSVGQGIGTDTQYF
TRBV11-2,CASSLETSGVSSYNEQFF
TRBV5-1,CASTGTAHGEQYF
TRBV6-5,CASRMDRVMYEQYF
TRBV27,CASSPDRGTYNSPLHF
TRBV9,CASSGREGEQYF
TRBV5-8,CASSLGREGQPQHF
TRBV20-1,CSASPSGTSGYNEQFF
TRBV10-1,CASSEEGNEQYF
TRBV7-8,CASSLAGQANTGELFF
TRBV27,CASSWDRGNNEQFF
TRBV9,CASSDGTAHYNSPLHF